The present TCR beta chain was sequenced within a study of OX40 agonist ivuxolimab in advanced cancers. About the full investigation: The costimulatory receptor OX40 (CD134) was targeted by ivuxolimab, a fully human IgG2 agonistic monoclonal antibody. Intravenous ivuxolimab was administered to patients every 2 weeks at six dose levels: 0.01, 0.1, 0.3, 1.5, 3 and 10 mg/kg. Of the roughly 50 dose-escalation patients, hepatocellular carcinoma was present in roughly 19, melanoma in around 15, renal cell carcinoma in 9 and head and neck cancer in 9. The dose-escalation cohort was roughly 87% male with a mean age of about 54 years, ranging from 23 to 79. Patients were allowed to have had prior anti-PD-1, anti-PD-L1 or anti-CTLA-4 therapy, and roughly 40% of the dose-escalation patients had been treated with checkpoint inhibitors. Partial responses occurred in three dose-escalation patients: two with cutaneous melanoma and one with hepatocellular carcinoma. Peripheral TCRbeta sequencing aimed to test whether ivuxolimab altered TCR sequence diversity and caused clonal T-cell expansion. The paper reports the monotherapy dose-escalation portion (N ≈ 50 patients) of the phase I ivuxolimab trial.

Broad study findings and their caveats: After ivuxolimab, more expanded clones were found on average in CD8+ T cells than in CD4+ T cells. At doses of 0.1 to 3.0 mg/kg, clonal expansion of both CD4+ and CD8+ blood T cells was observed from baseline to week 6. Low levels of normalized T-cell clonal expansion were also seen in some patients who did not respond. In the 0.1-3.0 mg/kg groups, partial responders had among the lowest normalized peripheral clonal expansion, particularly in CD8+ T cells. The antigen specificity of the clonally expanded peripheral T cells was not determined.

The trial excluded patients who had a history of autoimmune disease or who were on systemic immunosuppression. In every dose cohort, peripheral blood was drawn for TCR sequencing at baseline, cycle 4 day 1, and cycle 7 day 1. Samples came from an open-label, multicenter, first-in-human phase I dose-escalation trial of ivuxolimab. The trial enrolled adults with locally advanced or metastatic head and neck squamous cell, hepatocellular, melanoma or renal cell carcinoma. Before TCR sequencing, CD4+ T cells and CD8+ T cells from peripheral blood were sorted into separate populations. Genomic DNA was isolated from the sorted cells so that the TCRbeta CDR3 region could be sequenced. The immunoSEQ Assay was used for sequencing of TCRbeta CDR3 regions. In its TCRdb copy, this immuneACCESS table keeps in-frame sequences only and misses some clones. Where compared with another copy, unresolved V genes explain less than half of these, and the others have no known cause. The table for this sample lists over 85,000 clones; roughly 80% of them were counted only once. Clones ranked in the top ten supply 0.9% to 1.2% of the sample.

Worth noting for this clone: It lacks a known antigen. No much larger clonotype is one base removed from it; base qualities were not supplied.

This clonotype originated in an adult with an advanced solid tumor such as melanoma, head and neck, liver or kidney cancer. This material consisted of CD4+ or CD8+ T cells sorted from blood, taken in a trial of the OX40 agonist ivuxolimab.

The CDR3 sequence is CASSLGQRQYF. The sequence in DNA is TGTGCCAGCAGCTTAGGACAGAGACAGTATTTT. The chain links TRBV11-2 with TRBJ2-3, with a weak D call of TRBD1 (5 bases match). V drops 1 base and J drops 12 bases, leaving 8 bases in between. Reading from cysteine to phenylalanine, the CDR3 counts 11 amino acids. The entry retains the CDR3 DNA only, 33 bases that are in frame from base 1. From the germline V gene, CDR1 is SGHAT and CDR2 is FQNNGV.